A selection of T cell receptor beta chains follows, all from one sample in a study of T cells after yellow fever vaccination. TCRdb itself ran the 5' RACE reads through MiXCR, one entry per CDR3 protein. Among about 580,000 distinct CDR3 sequences listed, roughly a sixth were seen once. The sequencing used PBMCs, collected 5 days after the first yellow fever vaccination. All receptors come from a man aged 18 to 29 who received the YFV17D yellow fever vaccine. The CDR3 runs from the conserved cysteine through the conserved F or W. The D gene is left open where the match is weak. For some rows the clone size is stated as once, few or many, or as a class when expanded; others skip it.

TRBD1	TRBJ1-1	NA	TRBV7-6	CASSVGGTGWDTEAFF	TGTGCCAGCAGCGTGGGAGGGACAGGGTGGGACACTGAAGCTTTCTTT
TRBD1	TRBJ2-2	NA	TRBV5-1	CASSSTGGNTEELFF	TGCGCCAGCAGCTCGACAGGGGGCAACACCGAGGAGCTGTTTTTT
TRBD2	TRBJ2-5	NA	TRBV6-5	CASSYGLAGGQETQYF	TGTGCCAGCAGTTACGGACTAGCGGGGGGGCAAGAGACCCAGTACTTC
NA	TRBJ2-2	NA	TRBV5-1	CASRLRAVNTGELFF	TGCGCCAGCAGACTCCGGGCCGTGAACACCGGGGAGCTGTTTTTT
NA	TRBJ1-1	many	TRBV20-1	CSAIGTLRYNTEAFF	TGCAGTGCTATTGGGACACTTAGATATAACACTGAAGCTTTCTTT
NA	TRBJ1-5	few	TRBV5-1	CASSLADPRDQPQHF	TGCGCCAGCAGCTTGGCCGATCCCAGGGACCAGCCCCAGCATTTT
NA	TRBJ1-2	NA	TRBV5-1	CASSWGDANYGYTF	TGCGCCAGCAGCTGGGGGGACGCTAACTATGGCTACACCTTC
NA	TRBJ2-5	few	TRBV20-1	CSAQRYQETQYF	TGCAGTGCCCAGAGGTACCAAGAGACCCAGTACTTC
NA	TRBJ2-7	NA	TRBV5-1	CASSPGRGVHEQYF	TGCGCCAGCAGCCCGGGGCGAGGGGTGCACGAGCAGTACTTC
NA	TRBJ1-6	NA	TRBV12-3/TRBV12-4	CDSSYRGALNSPLHF	TGTGACAGCAGTTACCGGGGGGCGTTGAATTCACCCCTCCACTTT
NA	TRBJ1-2	NA	TRBV12-3/TRBV12-4	CASSLARNDLGGYTF	TGTGCCAGCAGTTTAGCGCGAAACGACCTAGGGGGCTACACCTTC
NA	TRBJ1-1	NA	TRBV12-3/TRBV12-4	CASSLARQAEAFF	TGTGCCAGCAGTTTAGCTAGACAGGCCGAAGCTTTCTTT
NA	TRBJ2-3	few	TRBV7-2	CASSLVGGFGTDTQYF	TGTGCCAGCAGCTTAGTTGGAGGCTTCGGCACAGATACGCAGTATTTT
NA	TRBJ2-7	few	TRBV27	CASSLASQHEQYF	TGTGCCAGCAGTTTGGCCTCGCAACACGAGCAGTACTTC
NA	TRBJ1-3	few	TRBV11-2	CASSIGFGTAGNTIYF	TGTGCCAGCAGCATAGGGTTCGGGACGGCTGGAAACACCATATATTTT